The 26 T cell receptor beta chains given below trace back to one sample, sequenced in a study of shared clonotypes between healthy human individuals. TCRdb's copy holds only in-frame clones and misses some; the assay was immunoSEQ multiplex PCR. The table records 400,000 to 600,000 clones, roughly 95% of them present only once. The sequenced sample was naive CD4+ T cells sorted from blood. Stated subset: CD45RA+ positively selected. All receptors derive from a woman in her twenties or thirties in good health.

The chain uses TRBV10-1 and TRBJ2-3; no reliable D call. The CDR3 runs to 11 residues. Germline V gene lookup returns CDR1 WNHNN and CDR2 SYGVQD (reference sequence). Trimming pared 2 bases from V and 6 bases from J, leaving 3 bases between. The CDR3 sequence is CASSEMDTQYF. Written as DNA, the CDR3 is TGCGCCAGCAGTGAGATGGATACGCAGTATTTT.

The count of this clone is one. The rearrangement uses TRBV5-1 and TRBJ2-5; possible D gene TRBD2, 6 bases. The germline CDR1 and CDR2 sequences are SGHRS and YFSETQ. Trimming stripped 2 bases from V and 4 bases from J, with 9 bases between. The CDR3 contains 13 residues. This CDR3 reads CASSFWGGETQYF. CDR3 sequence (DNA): TGCGCCAGCAGCTTTTGGGGAGGAGAGACCCAGTACTTC.

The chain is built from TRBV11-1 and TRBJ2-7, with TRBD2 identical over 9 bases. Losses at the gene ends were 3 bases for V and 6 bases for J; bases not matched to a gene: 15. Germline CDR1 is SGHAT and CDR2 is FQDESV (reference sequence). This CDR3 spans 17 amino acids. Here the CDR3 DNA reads TGTGCCAGCAGCTTTCCTAATAGCGGGAGTCTAGGAGCCGAGCAGTACTTC. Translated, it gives CASSFPNSGSLGAEQYF.

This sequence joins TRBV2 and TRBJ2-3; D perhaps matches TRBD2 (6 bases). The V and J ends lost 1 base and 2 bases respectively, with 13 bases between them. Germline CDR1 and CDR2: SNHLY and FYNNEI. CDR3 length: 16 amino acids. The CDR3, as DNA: TGTGCCAGCAGTGAAGAAGTAGCGGTCCTCACAGATACGCAGTATTTT. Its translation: CASSEEVAVLTDTQYF.

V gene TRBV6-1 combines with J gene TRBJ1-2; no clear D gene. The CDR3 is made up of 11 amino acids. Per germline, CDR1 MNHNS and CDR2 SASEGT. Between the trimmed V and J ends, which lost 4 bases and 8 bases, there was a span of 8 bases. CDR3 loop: CASSVGHGYTF. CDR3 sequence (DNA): TGTGCCAGCAGTGTGGGTCACGGCTACACCTTC.

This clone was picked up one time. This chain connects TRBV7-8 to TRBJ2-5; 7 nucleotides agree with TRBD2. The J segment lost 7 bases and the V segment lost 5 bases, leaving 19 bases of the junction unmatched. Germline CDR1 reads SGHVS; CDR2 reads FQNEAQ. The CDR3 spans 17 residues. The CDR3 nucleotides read TGTGCCAGCAGCCACGGCGGAGGCGGGAGCATTAGGGGGACCCAGTACTTC. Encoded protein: CASSHGGGGSIRGTQYF. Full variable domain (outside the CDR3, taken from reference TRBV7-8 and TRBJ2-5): GAGVSQSPRYKVAKRGQDVALRCDPISGHVSLFWYQQALGQGPEFLTYFQNEAQLDKSGLPSDRFFAERPEGSVSTLKIQRTQQEDSAVYLCASSHGGGGSIRGTQYFGPGTRLLVL.

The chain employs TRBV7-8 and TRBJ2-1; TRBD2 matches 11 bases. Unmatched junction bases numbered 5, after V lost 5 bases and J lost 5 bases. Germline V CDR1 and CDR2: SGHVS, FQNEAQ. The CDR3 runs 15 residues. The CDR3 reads CASSRTSGSNNEQFF. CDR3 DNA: TGTGCCAGCAGCAGAACTAGCGGGAGTAACAATGAGCAGTTCTTC. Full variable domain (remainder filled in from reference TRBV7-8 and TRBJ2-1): GAGVSQSPRYKVAKRGQDVALRCDPISGHVSLFWYQQALGQGPEFLTYFQNEAQLDKSGLPSDRFFAERPEGSVSTLKIQRTQQEDSAVYLCASSRTSGSNNEQFFGPGTRLTVL.

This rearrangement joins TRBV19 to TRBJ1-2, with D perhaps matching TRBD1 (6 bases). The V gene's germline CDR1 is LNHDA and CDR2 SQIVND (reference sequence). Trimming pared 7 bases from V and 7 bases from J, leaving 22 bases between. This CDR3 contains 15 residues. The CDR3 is CASMGRGQRRSGYTF. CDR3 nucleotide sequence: TGTGCCAGTATGGGGAGGGGACAAAGACGGAGTGGCTACACCTTC.

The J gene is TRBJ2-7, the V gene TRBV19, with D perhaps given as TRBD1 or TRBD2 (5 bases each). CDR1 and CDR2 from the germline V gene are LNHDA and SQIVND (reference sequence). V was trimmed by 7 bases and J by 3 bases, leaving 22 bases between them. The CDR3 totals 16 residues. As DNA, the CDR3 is TGTGCCAGTAAAACTGGCCCGGGACCCGGAAACTACGAGCAGTACTTC. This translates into CASKTGPGPGNYEQYF.

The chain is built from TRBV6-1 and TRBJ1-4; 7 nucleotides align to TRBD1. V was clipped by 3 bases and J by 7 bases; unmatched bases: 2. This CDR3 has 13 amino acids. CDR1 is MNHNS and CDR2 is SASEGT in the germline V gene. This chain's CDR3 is CASSDGTVEKLFF. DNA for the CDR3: TGTGCCAGCAGTGATGGGACAGTTGAAAAACTGTTTTTT.

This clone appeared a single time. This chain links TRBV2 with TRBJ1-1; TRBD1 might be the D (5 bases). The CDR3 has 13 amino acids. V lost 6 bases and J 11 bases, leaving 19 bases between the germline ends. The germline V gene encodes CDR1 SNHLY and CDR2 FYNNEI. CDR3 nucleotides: TGTGCCAGCAGCCCTTTCGCCGGCAGGGATGCTTTCTTT. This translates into CASSPFAGRDAFF.

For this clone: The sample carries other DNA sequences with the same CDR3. In DNA, the CDR3 is TGTGCCAGCAGCGTGGTTTCCGGGGAGCTGTTTTTT. This codes for CASSVVSGELFF. V gene TRBV9 combines with J gene TRBJ2-2; no clear D. Between the trimmed V and J ends, which lost 2 bases and 6 bases, there was a span of 5 bases. Germline lookup yields CDR1 SGDLS and CDR2 YYNGEE. This CDR3 spans 12 amino acids.

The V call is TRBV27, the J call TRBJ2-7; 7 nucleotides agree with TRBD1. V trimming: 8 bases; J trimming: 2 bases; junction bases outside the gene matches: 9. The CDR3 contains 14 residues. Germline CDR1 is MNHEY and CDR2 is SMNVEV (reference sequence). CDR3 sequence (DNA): TGTGCCAGCGGTATGACAGGGAACCCCTACGAGCAGTACTTC. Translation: CASGMTGNPYEQYF.

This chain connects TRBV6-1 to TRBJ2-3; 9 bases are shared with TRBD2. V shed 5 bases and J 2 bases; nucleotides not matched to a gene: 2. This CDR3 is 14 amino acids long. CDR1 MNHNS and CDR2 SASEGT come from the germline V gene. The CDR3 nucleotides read TGTGCCAGCAGTTCTAGCGGGACCACAGATACGCAGTATTTT. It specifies CASSSSGTTDTQYF.

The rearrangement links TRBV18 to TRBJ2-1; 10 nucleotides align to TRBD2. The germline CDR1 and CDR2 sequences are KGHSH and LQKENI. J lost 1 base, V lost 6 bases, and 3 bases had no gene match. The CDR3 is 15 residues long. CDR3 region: CASSGTSESYNEQFF. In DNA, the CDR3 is TGTGCCAGCTCCGGGACTAGCGAATCCTACAATGAGCAGTTCTTC.

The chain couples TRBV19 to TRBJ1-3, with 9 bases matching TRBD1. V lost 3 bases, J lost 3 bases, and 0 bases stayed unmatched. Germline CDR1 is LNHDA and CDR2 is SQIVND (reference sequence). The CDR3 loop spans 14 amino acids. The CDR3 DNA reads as TGTGCCAGTAGTATGGGACAGGGTGGAAACACCATATATTTT. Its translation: CASSMGQGGNTIYF.

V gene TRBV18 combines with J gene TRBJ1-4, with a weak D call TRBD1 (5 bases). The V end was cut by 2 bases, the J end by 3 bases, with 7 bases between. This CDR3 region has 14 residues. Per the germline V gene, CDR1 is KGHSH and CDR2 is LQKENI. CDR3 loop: CASSPSGANEKLFF. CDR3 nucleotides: TGTGCCAGCTCACCATCGGGGGCTAATGAAAAACTGTTTTTT.

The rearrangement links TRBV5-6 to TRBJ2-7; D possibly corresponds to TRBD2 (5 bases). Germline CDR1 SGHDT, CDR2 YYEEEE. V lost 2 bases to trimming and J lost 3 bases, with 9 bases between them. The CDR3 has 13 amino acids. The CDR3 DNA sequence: TGTGCCAGCAGCTTCTGGACTGTCTACGAGCAGTACTTC. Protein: CASSFWTVYEQYF.

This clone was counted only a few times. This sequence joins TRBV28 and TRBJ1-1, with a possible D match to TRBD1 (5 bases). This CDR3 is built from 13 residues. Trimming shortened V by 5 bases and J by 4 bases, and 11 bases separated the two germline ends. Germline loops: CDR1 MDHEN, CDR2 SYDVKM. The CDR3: CASSGTWGTEAFF. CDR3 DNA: TGTGCCAGCAGTGGGACGTGGGGCACTGAAGCTTTCTTT.

DNA for the CDR3: TGTGCCAGCAGCCAGAGCCGGGAGCTGTTTTTT. Its protein product is CASSQSRELFF. The chain uses TRBV7-9 and TRBJ2-2; unclear D gene. The germline V and J ends were trimmed by 5 bases and 9 bases, with 7 bases remaining between them. This CDR3 has 11 residues. CDR1 SEHNR and CDR2 FQNEAQ come from the germline V gene (reference sequence).

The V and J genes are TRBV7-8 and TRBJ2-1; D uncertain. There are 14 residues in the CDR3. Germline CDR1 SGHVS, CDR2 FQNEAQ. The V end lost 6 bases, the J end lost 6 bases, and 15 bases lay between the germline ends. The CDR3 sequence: CASRPSTPFNEQFF. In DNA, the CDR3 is TGTGCCAGCAGGCCTTCAACTCCATTCAATGAGCAGTTCTTC.

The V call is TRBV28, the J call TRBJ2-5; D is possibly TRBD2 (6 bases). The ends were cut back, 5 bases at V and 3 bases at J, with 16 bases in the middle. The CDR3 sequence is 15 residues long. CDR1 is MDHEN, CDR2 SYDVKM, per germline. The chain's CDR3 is CASSPPGLGKETQYF. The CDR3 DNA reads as TGTGCCAGCAGTCCCCCGGGACTTGGCAAAGAGACCCAGTACTTC.

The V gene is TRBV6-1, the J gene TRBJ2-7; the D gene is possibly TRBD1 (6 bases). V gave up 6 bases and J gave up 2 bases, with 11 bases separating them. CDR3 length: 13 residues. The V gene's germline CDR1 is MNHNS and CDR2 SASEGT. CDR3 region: CASRPQGTYEQYF. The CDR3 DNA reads TGTGCCAGCAGACCACAGGGCACCTACGAGCAGTACTTC.

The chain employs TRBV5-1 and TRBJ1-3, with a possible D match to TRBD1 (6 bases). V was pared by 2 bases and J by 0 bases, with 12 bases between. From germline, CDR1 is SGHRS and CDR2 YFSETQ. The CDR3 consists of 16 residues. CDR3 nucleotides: TGCGCCAGCAGCTTAGCAGGGGAACCCTCTGGAAACACCATATATTTT. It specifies CASSLAGEPSGNTIYF.

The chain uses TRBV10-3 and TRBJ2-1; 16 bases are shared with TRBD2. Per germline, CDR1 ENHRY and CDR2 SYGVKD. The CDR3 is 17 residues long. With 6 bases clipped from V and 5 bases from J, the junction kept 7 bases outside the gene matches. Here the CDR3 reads CAIRGTSGRAENNEQFF. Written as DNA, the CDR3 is TGTGCCATCAGAGGGACTAGCGGGAGGGCTGAAAACAATGAGCAGTTCTTC.

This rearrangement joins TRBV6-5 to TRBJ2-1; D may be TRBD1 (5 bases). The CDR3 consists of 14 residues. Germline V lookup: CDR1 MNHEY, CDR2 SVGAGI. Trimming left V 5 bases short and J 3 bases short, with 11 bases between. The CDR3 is CASSRRQYYNEQFF. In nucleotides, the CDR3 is TGTGCCAGCAGTAGGAGACAGTACTACAATGAGCAGTTCTTC.